This note documents a single TCR beta chain sequence. TCRdb's table, derived via immunoSEQ multiplex PCR, lists solely in-frame clones and lacks some. The table records about 330,000 clones, roughly 90% of them present only once. J gave up 3 bases and V 6 bases, and 4 bases lay outside the gene matches. The CDR3 sequence is 14 residues long. Germline lookup yields CDR1 MNHEY and CDR2 SVGAGI. This sample was included in a study of cytomegalovirus exposure and HLA in healthy donors. The V and J genes are TRBV6-5 and TRBJ2-3; 9 nucleotides align to TRBD1. The sequence derives from a woman under 40 in good health and CMV-seropositive. Sequencing was performed on PBMCs. The CDR3 region has the DNA TGTGCCAGCAGAAGAGGACAGGGGACAGATACGCAGTATTTT. Translated, it gives CASRRGQGTDTQYF.